A single sample is the source of the 27 T cell receptor beta chains below, sequenced in a study of blood T cell repertoires in COVID-19. TCRdb's table, derived via immunoSEQ multiplex PCR, lists solely in-frame clones and lacks some. This sample has about 130,000 clones, with 75% to 85% found just once. The material sequenced was peripheral blood. These receptors were collected from a man aged 35 to 55 with active or convalescent COVID-19.

The chain carries TRBV2 and TRBJ1-6, with TRBD1 matching 8 bases. The CDR3 covers 13 residues. Germline lookup yields CDR1 SNHLY and CDR2 FYNNEI. With V trimmed by 10 bases and J by 10 bases, 9 bases remained unmatched. The CDR3 DNA is TGTGCCACCCTGGACAGGGCCAAATCACCCCTCCACTTT. The encoded protein is CATLDRAKSPLHF.

V and J are TRBV30 and TRBJ1-1; possibly TRBD1 for D (6 bases). In germline, CDR1 is GTSNPN, CDR2 SVGIG (reference sequence). V lost 1 base and J lost 6, with 15 bases in between. CDR3 length equals 14 residues. CDR3 in DNA: TGTGCCTGGAGTGCAATCAGGGGACGGGCTGAAGCTTTCTTT. Amino acid sequence: CAWSAIRGRAEAFF. The full variable domain, in which reference TRBV30 and TRBJ1-1 provide the parts outside the CDR3, is SQTIHQWPATLVQPVGSPLSLECTVEGTSNPNLYWYRQAAGRGLQLLFYSVGIGQISSEVPQNLSASRPQDRQFILSSKKLLLSDSGFYLCAWSAIRGRAEAFFGQGTRLTVV.

For the CDR3, the DNA is TGTGCCAGCAGTCCCCGGACAGTTACCGGGGAGCTGTTTTTT. As protein: CASSPRTVTGELFF. V usage is TRBV27 and J usage is TRBJ2-2; D perhaps matches TRBD1 (6 bases). This CDR3 contains 14 residues. The V end lost 5 bases, the J end lost 5 bases, and 12 bases lay between the germline ends. Germline V gene sequence: CDR1 MNHEY, CDR2 SMNVEV (reference sequence).

The sample holds a few counts of this clone. V and J are TRBV28 and TRBJ1-5; 8 positions match TRBD1. The CDR3 is 15 residues long. J lost 1 base, V lost 5 bases, and 4 bases had no gene match. Germline loops: CDR1 MDHEN, CDR2 SYDVKM. CDR3 residues: CASSPTGVSNQPQHF. The CDR3 DNA follows: TGTGCCAGCAGTCCGACAGGGGTAAGCAATCAGCCCCAGCATTTT.

This rearrangement joins TRBV14 to TRBJ1-6; TRBD1 is a possible D gene (5 bases). Germline CDR1 is SGHDN and CDR2 is FVKESK. V was trimmed by 0 bases and J by 9 bases, leaving 21 bases between them. The CDR3 runs to 18 residues. CDR3 bases: TGTGCCAGCAGCCAAGAGGGGACTGCTGTTAGGGGTTTTTCACCCCTCCACTTT. Its protein is CASSQEGTAVRGFSPLHF.

The chain recombines TRBV3-1 (or the pseudogene TRBV3-2) with TRBJ1-2, with TRBD1 as a possible D gene (6 bases). V lost 0 bases and J lost 1, with 12 bases in between. Per the germline V gene, CDR1 is LGHDT and CDR2 is YNNKEL (reference sequence). The CDR3 runs 16 residues. This CDR3 is CASSQERGTLNYGYTF. CDR3 DNA: TGTGCCAGCAGCCAAGAGAGGGGGACCCTTAACTATGGCTACACCTTC.

The rearrangement joins TRBV2 to TRBJ1-5; D might be TRBD1 (5 bases). The V end was cut by 7 bases, the J end by 7 bases, with 11 bases between. The germline V gene encodes CDR1 SNHLY and CDR2 FYNNEI. The CDR3 covers 12 residues. This CDR3 reads CASTEGRQPQHF. The CDR3 region has the DNA TGTGCCAGCACTGAGGGGAGACAGCCCCAGCATTTT.

On this clone itself: At the DNA level, this CDR3 is encoded by other sequences in the same sample as well. The chain links TRBV12-5 to TRBJ2-3, with 7 positions matching TRBD1. The CDR3 is made up of 14 amino acids. Per the germline V gene, CDR1 is LGHNT and CDR2 is FRNRAP. J was trimmed by 0 bases and V by 6 bases; bases with no gene match: 3. The CDR3 here is CASGPGQSTDTQYF. The CDR3, as DNA: TGTGCTAGTGGACCGGGACAGAGCACAGATACGCAGTATTTT. Based on the CDR3 plus reference TRBV12-5 and TRBJ2-3, the full variable domain is DARVTQTPRHKVTEMGQEVTMRCQPILGHNTVFWYRQTMMQGLELLAYFRNRAPLDDSGMPKDRFSAEMPDATLATLKIQPSEPRDSAVYFCASGPGQSTDTQYFGPGTRLTVL.

The V call is TRBV6-5, the J call TRBJ2-1; 7 bases agree with TRBD1. The CDR3 totals 14 residues. Germline CDR1 and CDR2: MNHEY and SVGAGI. The junction had 6 bases not matched to a gene; V was cut back by 4 bases and J by 6 bases. The CDR3 region has the DNA TGTGCCAGCAGTTTTTCTGGGACAGCCAATGAGCAGTTCTTC. This sequence encodes CASSFSGTANEQFF.

This clone was recorded a few times. The genes are TRBV29-1 and TRBJ1-1, with no clear D. V lost 3 bases, J lost 5 bases, and 7 bases lay in between. Germline assignment: CDR1 SQVTM and CDR2 ANQGSEA. The CDR3 covers 11 residues. CDR3 protein: CSVEAGTEAFF. The DNA for the CDR3 is TGCAGCGTTGAGGCGGGGACTGAAGCTTTCTTT.

CDR3 in amino acids: CASRRDRVGYTF. CDR3 DNA: TGTGCCAGCAGGCGTGACAGGGTTGGCTACACCTTC. V and J are TRBV7-9 and TRBJ1-2; 7 bases fit TRBD1. Trimming took 6 bases from V and 7 from J; bases not matched to a gene: 5. CDR3 length equals 12 residues. Germline CDR1 is SEHNR and CDR2 is FQNEAQ (reference sequence).

As concerns this clone: Mismatch with germline at one junction end may stem from a read error. The chain recombines TRBV27 with TRBJ2-6; TRBD2 matches at 13 bases. The CDR3 totals 19 residues. Germline loops: CDR1 MNHEY, CDR2 SMNVEV (reference sequence). The CDR3 DNA reads as TGTGCCAGCAGTCCTCGGACTAGCGGGAGAATCTCTCGGGCCAACGTCCTGACTTTC. Translated: CASSPRTSGRISRANVLTF.

This clone was detected a few times. V gene TRBV30 combines with J gene TRBJ2-7; D unclear. The germline V gene encodes CDR1 GTSNPN and CDR2 SVGIG (reference sequence). The CDR3 covers 13 residues. The V and J ends lost 2 bases and 4 bases respectively, with 12 bases between them. The CDR3 here is CAWSNSLGYEQYF. CDR3 bases: TGTGCCTGGAGTAATAGCTTAGGATACGAGCAGTACTTC.

The V call is TRBV4-3, the J call TRBJ1-1; maybe TRBD1 (5 bases). The CDR3 totals 15 residues. Looked up from germline, CDR1 is LGHNA and CDR2 is YSLEER. With 1 base removed from V and 4 bases from J, the gap between germline ends came to 13 bases. CDR3 nucleotides: TGCGCCAGCAGCCAAGCAACGGGGGAGGGCACTGAAGCTTTCTTT. Its protein is CASSQATGEGTEAFF.

The chain couples TRBV15 to TRBJ2-7; 7 nucleotides align to TRBD2. Germline V gene lookup returns CDR1 LNHNV and CDR2 YYDKDF (reference sequence). The CDR3 has 15 residues. V was clipped by 1 base and J by 0 bases; unmatched bases: 3. The CDR3 is CATSRASGSSYEQYF. In DNA, the CDR3 is TGTGCCACCAGCAGAGCTAGCGGAAGCTCCTACGAGCAGTACTTC.

In this sample, this clone turned up a few times. V is TRBV11-3 and J is TRBJ2-7; perhaps TRBD2 as D (5 bases). The germline V and J ends were trimmed by 0 bases and 3 bases, with 12 bases remaining between them. The CDR3 consists of 15 residues. Germline V gene sequence: CDR1 SGHNT, CDR2 YENEEA. CDR3 residues: CASSLDGRGNYEQYF. CDR3 DNA sequence: TGTGCCAGCAGCTTAGATGGAAGAGGGAACTACGAGCAGTACTTC.

This clone came up a few times. This chain joins TRBV4-1 and TRBJ2-1; a possible D gene is TRBD2 (5 bases). CDR3 length equals 16 residues. V dropped 1 base and J dropped 7 bases, with 17 bases sitting between them. Germline V gene data show CDR1 as MGHRA and CDR2 as YSYEKL. CDR3: CASSQGNGKGWNEQFF. CDR3 nucleotides: TGCGCCAGCAGCCAAGGGAACGGGAAAGGGTGGAATGAGCAGTTCTTC.

V and J are TRBV6-5 and TRBJ2-7, with D possibly TRBD2 on 6 matching bases. The CDR3 is made up of 15 amino acids. The V and J ends lost 7 bases and 3 bases respectively, with 19 bases between them. CDR1 and CDR2 (germline): MNHEY, SVGAGI. CDR3: CASTNQAGALYEQYF. DNA of the CDR3: TGTGCCAGCACAAACCAAGCGGGTGCCCTCTACGAGCAGTACTTC.

The V call is TRBV28, the J call TRBJ1-2; the D gene is possibly TRBD1 (6 bases). Germline CDR1 is MDHEN and CDR2 is SYDVKM. The CDR3 contains 15 residues. The V end was cut by 2 bases, the J end by 5 bases, with 15 bases between. The CDR3 DNA follows: TGTGCCAGCAGTTTACGGACAGATGGGCGATATGGCTACACCTTC. Translation gives CASSLRTDGRYGYTF.

The V and J genes are TRBV29-1 and TRBJ2-2; 12 bases line up with TRBD2. Germline V CDR1 and CDR2: SQVTM, ANQGSEA. The trim removed 5 bases at V and 3 bases at J, leaving 4 bases unmatched. The CDR3 sequence is 15 residues long. CDR3 sequence: CSVQGTSGHTGELFF. Here the CDR3 DNA reads TGCAGCGTTCAAGGGACTAGCGGGCACACCGGGGAGCTGTTTTTT.

This sequence joins TRBV2 and TRBJ2-7; 7 positions match TRBD1. CDR3 length: 14 amino acids. Germline-derived CDR1 and CDR2 are SNHLY and FYNNEI. V was pared by 6 bases and J by 2 bases, with 7 bases of the junction left unmatched. CDR3: CASRGDSVPYEQYF. CDR3 in DNA: TGTGCCAGCAGGGGGGACAGTGTCCCCTACGAGCAGTACTTC.

CDR3 in DNA: TGTGCCTGGAGTTACCCCTCCTGGGCGGGGAACACTGAAGCTTTCTTT. It codes for CAWSYPSWAGNTEAFF. This chain connects TRBV30 to TRBJ1-1, with no clear D. Trimming removed 2 bases from V and 1 base from J, with 17 bases in between. The CDR3 has 16 amino acids. Germline V gives CDR1 GTSNPN, CDR2 SVGIG (reference sequence). The whole variable domain, remainder taken from reference TRBV30 and TRBJ1-1, is SQTIHQWPATLVQPVGSPLSLECTVEGTSNPNLYWYRQAAGRGLQLLFYSVGIGQISSEVPQNLSASRPQDRQFILSSKKLLLSDSGFYLCAWSYPSWAGNTEAFFGQGTRLTVV.

The V gene is TRBV5-1, the J gene TRBJ1-3, with 9 nucleotides matching TRBD1. V lost 4 bases and J lost 2; bases outside the gene matches: 1. Germline V gives CDR1 SGHRS, CDR2 YFSETQ. The CDR3 extends over 14 amino acids. CDR3 in DNA: TGCGCCAGCAGCAGGACAGGGGCTGGAAACACCATATATTTT. Translating it yields CASSRTGAGNTIYF.

V is TRBV3-1 (or the pseudogene TRBV3-2) and J is TRBJ2-3; 9 positions match TRBD2. V shed 1 base, J shed 1 base, and the junction held 6 bases outside the gene matches. The CDR3 covers 17 residues. CDR1 LGHDT and CDR2 YNNKEL come from the germline V gene (reference sequence). This CDR3 reads CASSQVPREGRTDTQYF. Here the CDR3 DNA reads TGTGCCAGCAGCCAAGTACCGCGGGAGGGCCGCACAGATACGCAGTATTTT.

The J gene is TRBJ1-4, the V gene TRBV30; 8 bases fit TRBD1. Unmatched junction bases numbered 7, after V lost 2 bases and J lost 8 bases. Germline CDR1 reads GTSNPN; CDR2 reads SVGIG (reference sequence). The CDR3 loop spans 14 amino acids. The CDR3 DNA reads as TGTGCCTGGAGTAAAGACAGGGGTGGCGAAAAACTGTTTTTT. Residues: CAWSKDRGGEKLFF.

The chain combines TRBV30 with TRBJ1-1; 12 nucleotides align to TRBD1. The length of the CDR3 is 14 residues. V gave up 3 bases and J gave up 9 bases; unmatched junction bases: 8. Per the germline V gene, CDR1 is GTSNPN and CDR2 is SVGIG (reference sequence). The CDR3 reads CAWSPGTGGPKAFF. DNA for the CDR3: TGTGCCTGGAGCCCAGGGACAGGGGGCCCAAAAGCTTTCTTT.

The CDR3 DNA reads TGTGCCAGCAGCTTAACGCTCCGGGGCTACACCTTC. It encodes CASSLTLRGYTF. The chain uses TRBV7-9 and TRBJ1-2, with D uncertain. Germline CDR1 SEHNR, CDR2 FQNEAQ (reference sequence). This CDR3 is built from 12 residues. Between the trimmed V and J ends, which lost 2 bases and 8 bases, there was a span of 9 bases.